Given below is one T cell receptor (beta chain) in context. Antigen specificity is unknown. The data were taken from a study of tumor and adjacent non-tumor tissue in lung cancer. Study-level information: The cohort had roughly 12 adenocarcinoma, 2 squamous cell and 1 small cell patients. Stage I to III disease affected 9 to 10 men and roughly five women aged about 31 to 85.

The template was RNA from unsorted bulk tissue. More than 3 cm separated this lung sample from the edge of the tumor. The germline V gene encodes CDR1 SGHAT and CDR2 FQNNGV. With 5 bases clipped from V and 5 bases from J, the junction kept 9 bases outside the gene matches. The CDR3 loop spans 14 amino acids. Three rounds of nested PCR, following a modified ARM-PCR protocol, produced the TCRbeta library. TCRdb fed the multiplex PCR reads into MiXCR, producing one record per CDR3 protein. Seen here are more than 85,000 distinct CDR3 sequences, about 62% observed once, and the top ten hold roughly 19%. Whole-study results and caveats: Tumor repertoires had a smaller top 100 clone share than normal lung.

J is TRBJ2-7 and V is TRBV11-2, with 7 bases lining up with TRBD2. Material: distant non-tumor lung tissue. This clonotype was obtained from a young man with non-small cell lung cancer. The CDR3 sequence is CASSLRGRGNEQYF. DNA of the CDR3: TGTGCCAGCAGCCTACGCGGGAGAGGCAACGAGCAGTACTTC.